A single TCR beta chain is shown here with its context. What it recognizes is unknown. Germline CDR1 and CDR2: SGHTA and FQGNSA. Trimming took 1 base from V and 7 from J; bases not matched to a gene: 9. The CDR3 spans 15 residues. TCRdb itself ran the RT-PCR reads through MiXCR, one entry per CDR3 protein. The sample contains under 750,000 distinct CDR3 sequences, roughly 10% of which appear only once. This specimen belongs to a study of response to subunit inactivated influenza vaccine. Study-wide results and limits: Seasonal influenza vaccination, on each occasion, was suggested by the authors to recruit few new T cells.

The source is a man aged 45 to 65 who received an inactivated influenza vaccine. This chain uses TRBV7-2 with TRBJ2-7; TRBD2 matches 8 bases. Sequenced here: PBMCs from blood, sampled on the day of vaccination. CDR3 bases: TGTGCCAGCAGCTTAGTGTTTGGGGCGGGAGGTGAGCAGTACTTC. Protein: CASSLVFGAGGEQYF. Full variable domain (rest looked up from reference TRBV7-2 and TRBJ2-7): GAGVSQSPSNKVTEKGKDVELRCDPISGHTALYWYRQSLGQGLEFLIYFQGNSAPDKSGLPSDRFSAERTGGSVSTLTIQRTQQEDSAVYLCASSLVFGAGGEQYFGPGTRLTVT.